This T cell receptor beta chain was sequenced for a study of blood T cell repertoires in COVID-19. The wider study: The cDNA or gDNA used as material had been derived from T cells, B-cell-depleted T cells, or PBMCs.

The CDR3 contains 17 residues. Trimming removed 0 bases from V and 8 bases from J; junction bases left unmatched: 6. Germline lookup yields CDR1 LGHNT and CDR2 FRNRAP. TCRdb's copy holds only in-frame clones and misses some; the assay was immunoSEQ multiplex PCR. The sample shows 650,000 to 800,000 clones, over 80% of them seen only once. The specimen was peripheral blood. The source of this sequence is a woman under 30 with acute or convalescent COVID-19. This chain uses TRBV12-5 with TRBJ2-1; 14 nucleotides align to TRBD2. The CDR3 is CASGLVTTSGGAHEQFF. DNA of the CDR3: TGTGCTAGTGGTTTGGTAACGACTAGCGGGGGGGCCCATGAGCAGTTCTTC.